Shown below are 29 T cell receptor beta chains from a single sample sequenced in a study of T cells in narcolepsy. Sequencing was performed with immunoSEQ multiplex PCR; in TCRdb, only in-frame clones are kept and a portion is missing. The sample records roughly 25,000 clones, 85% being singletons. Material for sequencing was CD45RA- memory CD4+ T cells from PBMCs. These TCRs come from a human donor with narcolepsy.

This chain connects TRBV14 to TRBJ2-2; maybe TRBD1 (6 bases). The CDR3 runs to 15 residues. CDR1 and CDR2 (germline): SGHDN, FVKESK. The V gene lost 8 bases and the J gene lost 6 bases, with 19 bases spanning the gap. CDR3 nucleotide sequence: TGTGCCAGCGGTAGTAGGCTGTCAGGGGCCGGGGAGCTGTTTTTT. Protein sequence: CASGSRLSGAGELFF.

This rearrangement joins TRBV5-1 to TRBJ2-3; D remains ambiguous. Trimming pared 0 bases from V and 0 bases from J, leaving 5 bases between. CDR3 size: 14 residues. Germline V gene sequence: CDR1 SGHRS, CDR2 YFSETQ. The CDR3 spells CASSLGRSTDTQYF. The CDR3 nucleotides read TGCGCCAGCAGCTTGGGGCGGAGCACAGATACGCAGTATTTT.

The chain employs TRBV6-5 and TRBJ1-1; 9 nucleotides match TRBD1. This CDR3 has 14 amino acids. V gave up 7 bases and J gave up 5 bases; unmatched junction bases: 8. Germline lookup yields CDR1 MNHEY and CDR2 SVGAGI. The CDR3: CASIGQGPVTEAFF. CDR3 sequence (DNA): TGTGCCAGCATCGGACAGGGGCCTGTGACTGAAGCTTTCTTT.

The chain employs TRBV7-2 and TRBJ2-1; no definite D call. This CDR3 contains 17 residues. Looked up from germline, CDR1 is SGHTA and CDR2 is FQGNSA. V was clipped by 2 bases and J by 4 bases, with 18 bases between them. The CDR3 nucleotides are TGTGCCAGCAGCTTATTCAACTCCTTTCCTTCTTACAATGAGCAGTTCTTC. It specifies CASSLFNSFPSYNEQFF.

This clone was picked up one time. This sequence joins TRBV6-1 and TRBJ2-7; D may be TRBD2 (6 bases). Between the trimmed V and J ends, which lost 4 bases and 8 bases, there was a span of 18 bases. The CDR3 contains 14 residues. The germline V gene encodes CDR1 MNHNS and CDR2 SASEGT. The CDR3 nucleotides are TGTGCCAGCAGTGTTGGGACGGACGGGAGTCAGCAGTACTTC. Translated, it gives CASSVGTDGSQQYF.

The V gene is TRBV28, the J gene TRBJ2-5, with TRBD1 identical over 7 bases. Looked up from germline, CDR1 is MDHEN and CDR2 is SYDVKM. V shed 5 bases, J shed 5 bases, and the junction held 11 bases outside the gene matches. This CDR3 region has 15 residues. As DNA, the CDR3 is TGTGCCAGCAGTGTACGACAGGGTCAGTCGGAGACCCAGTACTTC. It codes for CASSVRQGQSETQYF.

The DNA of the CDR3 is TGCGCCAGCAGCTTGGTGGGAGGGAATCCTGAAGCTTTCTTT. The encoded protein is CASSLVGGNPEAFF. The J gene is TRBJ1-1, the V gene TRBV5-1, with unresolved D. The CDR3 length is 14 residues. Trimming left V 0 bases short and J 6 bases short, with 12 bases between. Germline CDR1 SGHRS, CDR2 YFSETQ.

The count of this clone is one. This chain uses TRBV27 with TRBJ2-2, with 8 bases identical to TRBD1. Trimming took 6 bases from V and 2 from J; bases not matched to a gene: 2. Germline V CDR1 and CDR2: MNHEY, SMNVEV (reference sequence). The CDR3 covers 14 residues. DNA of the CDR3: TGTGCCAGCAGGGGACAGGTCAACACCGGGGAGCTGTTTTTT. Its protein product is CASRGQVNTGELFF.

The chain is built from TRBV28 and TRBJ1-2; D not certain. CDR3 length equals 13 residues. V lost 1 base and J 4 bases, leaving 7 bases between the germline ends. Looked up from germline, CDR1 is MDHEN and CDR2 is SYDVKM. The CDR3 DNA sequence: TGTGCCAGCAGTTTATCTGCCGGCTATGGCTACACCTTC. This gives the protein CASSLSAGYGYTF.

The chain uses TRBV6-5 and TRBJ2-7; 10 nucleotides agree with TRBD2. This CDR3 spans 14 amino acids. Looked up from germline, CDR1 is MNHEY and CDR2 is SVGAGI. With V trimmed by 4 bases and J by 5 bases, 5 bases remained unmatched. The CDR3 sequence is CASSSTGLANEQYF. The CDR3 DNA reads TGTGCCAGCAGTTCGACGGGACTAGCGAACGAGCAGTACTTC.

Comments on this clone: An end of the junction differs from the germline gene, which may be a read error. CDR3 protein: CASSYRPGEKRVF. In nucleotides, the CDR3 is TGTGCCAGCAGTTACCGTCCGGGAGAGAAGCGGGTCTTT. The chain is built from TRBV6-5 and TRBJ1-1; D gene uncertain. The germline V gene encodes CDR1 MNHEY and CDR2 SVGAGI. CDR3 length equals 13 residues.

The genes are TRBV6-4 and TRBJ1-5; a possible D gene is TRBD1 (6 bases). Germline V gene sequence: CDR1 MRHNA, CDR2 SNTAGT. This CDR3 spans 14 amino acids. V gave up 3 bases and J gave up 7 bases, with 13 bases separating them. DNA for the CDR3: TGTGCCAGCAGTGATGAGGCAGGGGAACAGCCCCAGCATTTT. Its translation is CASSDEAGEQPQHF.

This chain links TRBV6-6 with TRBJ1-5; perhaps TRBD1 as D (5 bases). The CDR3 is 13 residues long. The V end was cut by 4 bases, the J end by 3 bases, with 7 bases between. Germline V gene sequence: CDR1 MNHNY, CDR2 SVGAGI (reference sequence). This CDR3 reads CASSLGLNQPQHF. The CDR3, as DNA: TGTGCCAGCAGTTTGGGGCTCAATCAGCCCCAGCATTTT.

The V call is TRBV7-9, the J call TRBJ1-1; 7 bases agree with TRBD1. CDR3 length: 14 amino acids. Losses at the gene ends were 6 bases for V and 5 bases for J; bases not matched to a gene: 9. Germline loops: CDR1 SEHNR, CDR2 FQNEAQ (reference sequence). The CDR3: CASRSRQGWTEAFF. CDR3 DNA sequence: TGTGCCAGCAGATCCAGACAGGGCTGGACTGAAGCTTTCTTT.

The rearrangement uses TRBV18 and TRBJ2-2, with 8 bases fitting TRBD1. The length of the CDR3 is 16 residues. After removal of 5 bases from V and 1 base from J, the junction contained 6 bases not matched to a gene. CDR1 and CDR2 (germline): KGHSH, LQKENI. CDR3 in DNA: TGTGCCAGCTCATATTTCGACAGGGGGAACACCGGGGAGCTGTTTTTT. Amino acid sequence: CASSYFDRGNTGELFF.

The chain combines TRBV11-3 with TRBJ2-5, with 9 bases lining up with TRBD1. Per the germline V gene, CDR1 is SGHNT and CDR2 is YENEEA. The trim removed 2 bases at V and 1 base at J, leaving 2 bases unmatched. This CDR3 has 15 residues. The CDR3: CASSLTGQGQETQYF. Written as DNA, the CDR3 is TGTGCCAGCAGCTTAACGGGACAGGGCCAAGAGACCCAGTACTTC.

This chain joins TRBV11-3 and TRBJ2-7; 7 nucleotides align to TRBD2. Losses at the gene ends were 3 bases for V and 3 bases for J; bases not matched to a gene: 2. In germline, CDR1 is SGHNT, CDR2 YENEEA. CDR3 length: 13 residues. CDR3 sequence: CASSFRTSYEQYF. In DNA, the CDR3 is TGTGCCAGCAGCTTTAGGACTAGCTACGAGCAGTACTTC.

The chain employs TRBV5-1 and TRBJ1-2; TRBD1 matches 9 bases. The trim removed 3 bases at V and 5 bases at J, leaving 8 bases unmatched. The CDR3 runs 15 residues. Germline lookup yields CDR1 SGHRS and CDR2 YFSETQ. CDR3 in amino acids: CASSSQQGAGYGYTF. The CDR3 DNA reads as TGCGCCAGCAGCTCTCAACAGGGGGCAGGGTATGGCTACACCTTC.

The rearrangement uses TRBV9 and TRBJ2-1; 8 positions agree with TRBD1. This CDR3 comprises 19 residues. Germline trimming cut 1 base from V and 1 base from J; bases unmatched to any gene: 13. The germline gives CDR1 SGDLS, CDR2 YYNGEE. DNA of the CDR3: TGTGCCAGCAGCGTATACGATACGTCCACAGGGGGGTCCTACAATGAGCAGTTCTTC. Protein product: CASSVYDTSTGGSYNEQFF.

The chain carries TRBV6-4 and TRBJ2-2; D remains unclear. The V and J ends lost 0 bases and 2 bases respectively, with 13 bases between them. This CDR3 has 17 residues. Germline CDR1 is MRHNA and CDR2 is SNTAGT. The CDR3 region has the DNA TGTGCCAGCAGTGACTCTGGTCAGGTGATCAACACCGGGGAGCTGTTTTTT. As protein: CASSDSGQVINTGELFF.

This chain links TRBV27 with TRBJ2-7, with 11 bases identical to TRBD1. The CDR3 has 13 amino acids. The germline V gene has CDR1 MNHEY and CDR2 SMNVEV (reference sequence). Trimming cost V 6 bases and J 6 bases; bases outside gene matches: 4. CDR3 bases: TGTGCCAGCAGAAAAGGGACAGGGGGCGAGCAGTACTTC. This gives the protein CASRKGTGGEQYF.

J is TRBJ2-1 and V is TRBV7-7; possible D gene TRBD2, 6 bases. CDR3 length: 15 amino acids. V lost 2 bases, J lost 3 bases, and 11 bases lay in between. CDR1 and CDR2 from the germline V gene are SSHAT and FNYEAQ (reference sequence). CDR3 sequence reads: CASSLRLDGYNEQFF. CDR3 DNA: TGTGCCAGCAGCTTACGACTAGACGGCTACAATGAGCAGTTCTTC.

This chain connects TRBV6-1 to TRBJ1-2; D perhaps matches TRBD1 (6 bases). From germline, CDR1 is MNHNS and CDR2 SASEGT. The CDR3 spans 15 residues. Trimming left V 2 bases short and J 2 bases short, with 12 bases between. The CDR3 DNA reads TGTGCCAGCAGTGAAAGGGGGGGGTTCAACTATGGCTACACCTTC. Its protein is CASSERGGFNYGYTF.

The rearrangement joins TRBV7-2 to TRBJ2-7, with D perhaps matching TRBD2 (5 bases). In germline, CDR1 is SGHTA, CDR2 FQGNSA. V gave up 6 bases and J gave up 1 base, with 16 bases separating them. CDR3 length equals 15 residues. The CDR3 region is CASRSGGQPSYEQYF. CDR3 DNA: TGTGCCAGCAGAAGCGGAGGCCAACCTTCCTACGAGCAGTACTTC.

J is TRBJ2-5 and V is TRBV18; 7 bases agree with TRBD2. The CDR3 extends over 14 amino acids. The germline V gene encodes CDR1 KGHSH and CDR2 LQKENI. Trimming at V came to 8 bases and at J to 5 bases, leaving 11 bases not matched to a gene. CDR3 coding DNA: TGTGCCAGCAGCCGGTCGGGGGGTTATGAGACCCAGTACTTC. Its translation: CASSRSGGYETQYF.

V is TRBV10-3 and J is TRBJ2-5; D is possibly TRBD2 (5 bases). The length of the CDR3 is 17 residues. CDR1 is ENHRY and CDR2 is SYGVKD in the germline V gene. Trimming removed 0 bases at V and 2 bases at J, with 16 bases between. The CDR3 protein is CAISESMRADLQETQYF. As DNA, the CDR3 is TGTGCCATCAGTGAGTCGATGCGGGCAGACCTGCAAGAGACCCAGTACTTC.

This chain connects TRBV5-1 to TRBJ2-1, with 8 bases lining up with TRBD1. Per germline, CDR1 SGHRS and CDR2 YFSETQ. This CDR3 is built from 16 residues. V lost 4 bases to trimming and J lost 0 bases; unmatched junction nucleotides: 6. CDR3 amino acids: CASSLGTGFSYNEQFF. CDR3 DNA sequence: TGCGCCAGCAGCCTGGGGACAGGATTCTCCTACAATGAGCAGTTCTTC.

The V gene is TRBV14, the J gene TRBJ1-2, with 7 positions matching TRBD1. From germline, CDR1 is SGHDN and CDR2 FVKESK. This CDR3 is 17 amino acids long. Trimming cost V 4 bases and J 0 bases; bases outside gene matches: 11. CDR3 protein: CASSPQQGGKANYGYTF. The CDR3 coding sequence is TGTGCCAGCAGCCCCCAGCAGGGGGGTAAGGCTAACTATGGCTACACCTTC.

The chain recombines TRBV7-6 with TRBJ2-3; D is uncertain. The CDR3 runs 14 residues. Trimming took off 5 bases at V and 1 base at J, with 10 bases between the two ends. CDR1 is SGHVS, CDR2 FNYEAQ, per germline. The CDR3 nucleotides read TGTGCCAGCAGCCATGGAAGCGGCACAGATACGCAGTATTTT. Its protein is CASSHGSGTDTQYF.